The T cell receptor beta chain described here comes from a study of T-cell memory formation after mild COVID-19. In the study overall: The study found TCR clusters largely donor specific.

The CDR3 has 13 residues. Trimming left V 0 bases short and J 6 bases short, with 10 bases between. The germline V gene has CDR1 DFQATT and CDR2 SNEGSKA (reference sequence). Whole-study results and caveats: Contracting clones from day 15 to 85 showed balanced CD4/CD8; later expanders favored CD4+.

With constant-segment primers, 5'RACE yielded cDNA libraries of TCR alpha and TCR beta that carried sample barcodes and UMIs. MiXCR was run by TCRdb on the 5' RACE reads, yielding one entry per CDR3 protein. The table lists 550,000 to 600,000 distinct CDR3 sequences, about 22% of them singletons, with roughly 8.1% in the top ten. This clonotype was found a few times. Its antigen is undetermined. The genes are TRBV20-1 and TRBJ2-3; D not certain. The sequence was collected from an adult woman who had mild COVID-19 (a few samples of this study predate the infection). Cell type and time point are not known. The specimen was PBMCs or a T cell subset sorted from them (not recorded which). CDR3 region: CSARETGLDTQYF. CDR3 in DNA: TGCAGTGCTAGAGAGACCGGGTTGGATACGCAGTATTTT.